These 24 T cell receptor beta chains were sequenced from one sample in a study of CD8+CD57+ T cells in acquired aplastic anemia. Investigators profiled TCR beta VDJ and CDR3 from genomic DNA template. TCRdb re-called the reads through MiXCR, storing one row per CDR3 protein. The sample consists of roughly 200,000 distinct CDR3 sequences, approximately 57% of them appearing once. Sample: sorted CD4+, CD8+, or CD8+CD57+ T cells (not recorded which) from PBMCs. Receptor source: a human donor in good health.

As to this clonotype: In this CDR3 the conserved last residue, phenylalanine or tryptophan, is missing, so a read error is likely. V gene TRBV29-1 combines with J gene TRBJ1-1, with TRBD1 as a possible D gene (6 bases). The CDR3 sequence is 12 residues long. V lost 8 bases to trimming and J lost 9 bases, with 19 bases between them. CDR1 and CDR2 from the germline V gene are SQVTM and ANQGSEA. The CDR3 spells CSIISGQTQAFS. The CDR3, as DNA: TGCAGCATAATATCAGGACAGACACAAGCTTTCTCT.

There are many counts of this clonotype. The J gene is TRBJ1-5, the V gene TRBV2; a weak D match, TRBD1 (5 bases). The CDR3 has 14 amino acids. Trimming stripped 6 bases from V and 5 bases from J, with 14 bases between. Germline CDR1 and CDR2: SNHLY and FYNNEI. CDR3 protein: CASRERGGHQPQHF. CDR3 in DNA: TGTGCCAGCAGGGAAAGGGGCGGCCATCAGCCCCAGCATTTT.

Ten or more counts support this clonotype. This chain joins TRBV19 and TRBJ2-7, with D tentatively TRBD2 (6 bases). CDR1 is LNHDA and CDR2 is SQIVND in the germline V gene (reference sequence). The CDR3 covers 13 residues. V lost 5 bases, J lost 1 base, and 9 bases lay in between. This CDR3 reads CASSWGDSYEQYF. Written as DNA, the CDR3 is TGTGCCAGTAGTTGGGGGGATTCCTACGAGCAGTACTTC.

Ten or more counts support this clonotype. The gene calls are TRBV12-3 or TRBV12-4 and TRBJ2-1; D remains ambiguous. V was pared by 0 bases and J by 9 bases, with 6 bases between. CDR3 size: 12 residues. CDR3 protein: CASSLALSEQFF. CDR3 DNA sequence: TGTGCCAGCAGTTTAGCCCTTAGTGAGCAGTTCTTC.

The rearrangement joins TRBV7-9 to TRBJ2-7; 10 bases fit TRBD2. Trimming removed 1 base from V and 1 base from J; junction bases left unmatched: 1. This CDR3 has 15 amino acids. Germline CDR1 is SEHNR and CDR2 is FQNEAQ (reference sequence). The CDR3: CASSLELAGSYEQYF. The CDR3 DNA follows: TGTGCCAGCAGCTTAGAACTAGCGGGGTCCTACGAGCAGTACTTC.

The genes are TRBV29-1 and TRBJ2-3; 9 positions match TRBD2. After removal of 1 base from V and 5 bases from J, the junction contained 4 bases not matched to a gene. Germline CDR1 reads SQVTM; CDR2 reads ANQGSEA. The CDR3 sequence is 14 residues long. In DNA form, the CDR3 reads TGCAGCGTTGAAGGCGGGGGGGCTGTAGATACGCAGTATTTT. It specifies CSVEGGGAVDTQYF.

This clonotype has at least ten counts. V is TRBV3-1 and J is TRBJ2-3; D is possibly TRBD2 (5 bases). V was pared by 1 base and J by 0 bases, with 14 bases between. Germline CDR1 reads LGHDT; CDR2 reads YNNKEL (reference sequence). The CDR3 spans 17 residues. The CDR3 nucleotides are TGTGCCAGCAGCCAAGTCTTAAGGAGGAGCAGCACAGATACGCAGTATTTT. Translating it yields CASSQVLRRSSTDTQYF.

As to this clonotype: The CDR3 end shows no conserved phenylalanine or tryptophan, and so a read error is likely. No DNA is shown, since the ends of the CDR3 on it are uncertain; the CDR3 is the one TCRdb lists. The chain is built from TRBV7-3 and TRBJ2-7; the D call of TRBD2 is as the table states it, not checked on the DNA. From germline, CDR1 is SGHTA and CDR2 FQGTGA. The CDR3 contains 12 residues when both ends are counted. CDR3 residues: CASSLHGTSAYY.

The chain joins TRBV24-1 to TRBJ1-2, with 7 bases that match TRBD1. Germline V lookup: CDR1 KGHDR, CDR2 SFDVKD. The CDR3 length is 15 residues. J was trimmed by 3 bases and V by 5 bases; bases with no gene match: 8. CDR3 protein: CATSGPPTGDYGYTF. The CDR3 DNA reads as TGTGCCACCAGTGGGCCCCCCACAGGGGACTATGGCTACACCTTC.

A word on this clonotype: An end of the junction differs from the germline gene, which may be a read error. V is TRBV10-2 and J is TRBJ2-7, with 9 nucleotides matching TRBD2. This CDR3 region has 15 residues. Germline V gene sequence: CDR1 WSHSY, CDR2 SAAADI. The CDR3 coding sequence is TGTGCCAGCAGCTTAGCTAGCGGGGCGTCCTACGAGCAGTACTTC. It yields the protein CASSLASGASYEQYF.

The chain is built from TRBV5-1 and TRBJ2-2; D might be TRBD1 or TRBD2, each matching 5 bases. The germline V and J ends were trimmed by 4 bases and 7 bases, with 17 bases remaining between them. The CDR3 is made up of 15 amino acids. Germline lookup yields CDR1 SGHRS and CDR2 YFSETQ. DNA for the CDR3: TGCGCCAGCAGCCCGGGACCGAAGGGGATCGGGGAGCTGTTTTTT. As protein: CASSPGPKGIGELFF.

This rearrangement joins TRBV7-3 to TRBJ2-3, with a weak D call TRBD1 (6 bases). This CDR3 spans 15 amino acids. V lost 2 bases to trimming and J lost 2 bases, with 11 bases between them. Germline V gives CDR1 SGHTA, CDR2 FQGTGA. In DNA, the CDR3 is TGTGCCAGCAGCTTACTAGGACAGACCACAGATACGCAGTATTTT. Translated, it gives CASSLLGQTTDTQYF.

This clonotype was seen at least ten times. The CDR3 coding sequence is TGTGCCAGTAGTATAGGCCTAGCAACCTACGAGCAGTACTTC. Protein sequence: CASSIGLATYEQYF. The chain joins TRBV19 to TRBJ2-7, with D perhaps TRBD2 (5 bases). Trimming took off 1 base at V and 2 bases at J, with 9 bases between the two ends. The germline CDR1 and CDR2 sequences are LNHDA and SQIVND (reference sequence). This CDR3 is built from 14 residues.

CDR3: CAGRPSVLYEQYF. CDR3 DNA sequence: TGTGCCGGGCGCCCGTCGGTGCTCTACGAGCAGTACTTC. V and J are TRBV30 and TRBJ2-7; D unresolved. The V and J ends lost 8 bases and 3 bases respectively, with 17 bases between them. The CDR3 consists of 13 residues. The V gene's germline CDR1 is GTSNPN and CDR2 SVGIG (reference sequence). Filled out from reference TRBV30 and TRBJ2-7, the complete variable domain reads SQTIHQWPATLVQPVGSPLSLECTVEGTSNPNLYWYRQAAGRGLQLLFYSVGIGQISSEVPQNLSASRPQDRQFILSSKKLLLSDSGFYLCAGRPSVLYEQYFGPGTRLTVT.

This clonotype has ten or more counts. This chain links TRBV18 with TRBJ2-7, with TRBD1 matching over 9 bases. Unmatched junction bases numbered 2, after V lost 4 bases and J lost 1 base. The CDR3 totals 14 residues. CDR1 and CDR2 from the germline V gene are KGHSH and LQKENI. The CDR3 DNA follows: TGTGCCAGCTCACAGACAGGGGGGTCCTACGAGCAGTACTTC. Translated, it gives CASSQTGGSYEQYF.

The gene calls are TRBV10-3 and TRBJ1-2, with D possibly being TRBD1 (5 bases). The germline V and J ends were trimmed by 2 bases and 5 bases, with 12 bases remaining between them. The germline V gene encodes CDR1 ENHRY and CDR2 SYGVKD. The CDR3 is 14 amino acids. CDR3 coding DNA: TGTGCCATCAGTGAGCGGGGGGTGGAGTATGGCTACACCTTC. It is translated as CAISERGVEYGYTF.

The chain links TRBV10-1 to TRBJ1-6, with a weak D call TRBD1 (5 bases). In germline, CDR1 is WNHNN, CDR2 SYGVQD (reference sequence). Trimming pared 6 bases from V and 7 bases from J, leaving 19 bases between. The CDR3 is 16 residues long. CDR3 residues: CASRDRPGRGNSPLHF. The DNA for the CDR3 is TGCGCCAGCAGAGATCGTCCGGGACGGGGAAATTCACCCCTCCACTTT.

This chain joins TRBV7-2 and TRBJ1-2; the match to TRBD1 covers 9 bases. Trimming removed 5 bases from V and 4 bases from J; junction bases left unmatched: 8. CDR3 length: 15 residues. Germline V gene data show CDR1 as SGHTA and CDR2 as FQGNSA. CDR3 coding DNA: TGTGCCAGCAGCCAAGAGGACAGGGGAATCTATGGCTACACCTTC. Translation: CASSQEDRGIYGYTF.

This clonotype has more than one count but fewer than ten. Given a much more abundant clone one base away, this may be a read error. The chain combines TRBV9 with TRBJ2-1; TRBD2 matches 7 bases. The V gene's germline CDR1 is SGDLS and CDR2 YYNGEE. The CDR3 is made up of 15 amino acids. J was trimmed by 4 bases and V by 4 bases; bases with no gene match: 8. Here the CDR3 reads CASSRYGGGYNEQFF. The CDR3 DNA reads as TGTGCCAGCAGCCGATATGGCGGGGGTTACAATGAGCAGTTCTTC.

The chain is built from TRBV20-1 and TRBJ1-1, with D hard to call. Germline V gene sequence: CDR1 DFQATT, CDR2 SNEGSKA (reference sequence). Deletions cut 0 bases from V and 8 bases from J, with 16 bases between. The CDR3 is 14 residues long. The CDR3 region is CSAREVSGPREAFF. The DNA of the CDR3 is TGCAGTGCTAGAGAAGTGTCAGGCCCGCGGGAAGCTTTCTTT.

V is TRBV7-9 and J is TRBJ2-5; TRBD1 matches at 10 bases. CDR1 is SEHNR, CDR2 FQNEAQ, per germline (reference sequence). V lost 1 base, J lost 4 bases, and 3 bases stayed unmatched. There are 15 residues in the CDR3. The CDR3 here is CASSLVGQGGETQYF. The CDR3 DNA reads TGTGCCAGCAGCTTAGTAGGACAGGGGGGAGAGACCCAGTACTTC.

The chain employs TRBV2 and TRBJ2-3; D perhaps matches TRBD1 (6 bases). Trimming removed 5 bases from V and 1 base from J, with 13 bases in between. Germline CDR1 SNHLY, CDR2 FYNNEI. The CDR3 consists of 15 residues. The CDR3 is CASSIFGQRTDTQYF. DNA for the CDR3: TGTGCCAGCAGTATCTTTGGACAGCGCACAGATACGCAGTATTTT.

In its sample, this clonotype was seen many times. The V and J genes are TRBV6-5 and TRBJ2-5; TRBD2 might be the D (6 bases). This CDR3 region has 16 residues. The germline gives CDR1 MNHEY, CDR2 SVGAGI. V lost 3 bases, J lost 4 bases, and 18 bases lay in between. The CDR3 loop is CASSYRAGPPGETQYF. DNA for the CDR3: TGTGCCAGCAGTTATCGGGCGGGACCACCAGGAGAGACCCAGTACTTC.

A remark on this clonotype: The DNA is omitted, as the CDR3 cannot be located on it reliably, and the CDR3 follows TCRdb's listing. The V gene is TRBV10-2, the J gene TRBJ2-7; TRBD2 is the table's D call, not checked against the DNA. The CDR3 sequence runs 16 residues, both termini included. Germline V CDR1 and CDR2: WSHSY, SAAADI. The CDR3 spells CASSDRVAGGTYEQHF.